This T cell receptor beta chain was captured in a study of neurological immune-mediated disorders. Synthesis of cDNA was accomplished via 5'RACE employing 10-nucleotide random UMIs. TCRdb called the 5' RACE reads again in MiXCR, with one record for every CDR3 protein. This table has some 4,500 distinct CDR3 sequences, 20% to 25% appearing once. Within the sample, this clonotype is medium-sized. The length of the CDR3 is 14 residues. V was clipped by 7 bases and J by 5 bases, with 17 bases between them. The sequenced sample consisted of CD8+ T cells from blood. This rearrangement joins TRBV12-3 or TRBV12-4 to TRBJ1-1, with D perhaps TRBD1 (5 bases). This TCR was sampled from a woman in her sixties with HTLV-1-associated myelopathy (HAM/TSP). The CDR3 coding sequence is TGTGCCAGCACCACTCGGCGGGGGTGGACTGAAGCTTTCTTT. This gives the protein CASTTRRGWTEAFF.